The 11 T cell receptor beta chains reported below all come from one sample, sequenced in a study of cytomegalovirus exposure and HLA in healthy donors. Primers for the PCR totalled 60 Vbeta and 13 Jbeta. The method was immunoSEQ multiplex PCR; TCRdb's version includes in-frame clones alone and lacks a portion of them. The table records more than 95,000 clones, 78% of them present only once. The specimen was PBMCs. These receptors were collected from a man younger than 45 in good health and CMV-seropositive.

CDR3 bases: TGTGCCAGCAGCTTAGTTGACAGGGGAGGGGATGAGCAGTTCTTC. It is translated as CASSLVDRGGDEQFF. V usage is TRBV7-6 and J usage is TRBJ2-1, with D possibly matching TRBD1 (8 bases). Trimming shortened V by 1 base and J by 8 bases, and 15 bases separated the two germline ends. Per germline, CDR1 SGHVS and CDR2 FNYEAQ. The CDR3 loop spans 15 amino acids.

The chain carries TRBV30 and TRBJ1-6; no definite D call. The germline gives CDR1 GTSNPN, CDR2 SVGIG (reference sequence). CDR3 length: 14 residues. Trimming took 5 bases from V and 7 from J, leaving 15 bases between them. The CDR3 sequence: CAWEVRHLNSPLHF. CDR3 coding DNA: TGTGCCTGGGAAGTTAGACACCTCAATTCACCCCTCCACTTT. Variable domain in full (rest from reference TRBV30 and TRBJ1-6): SQTIHQWPATLVQPVGSPLSLECTVEGTSNPNLYWYRQAAGRGLQLLFYSVGIGQISSEVPQNLSASRPQDRQFILSSKKLLLSDSGFYLCAWEVRHLNSPLHFGNGTRLTVT.

J is TRBJ1-2 and V is TRBV5-4, with D unclear. The length of the CDR3 is 14 residues. The germline gives CDR1 SGHNT, CDR2 YYREEE (reference sequence). Between the trimmed V and J ends, which lost 4 bases and 5 bases, there was a span of 15 bases. CDR3 nucleotides: TGTGCCAGCAGCAGTGGAGCGAGTAGTTATGGCTACACCTTC. Residues: CASSSGASSYGYTF.

The J gene is TRBJ2-1, the V gene TRBV19; TRBD2 aligns across 9 bases. The CDR3 is 13 residues long. Germline values: CDR1 LNHDA, CDR2 SQIVND (reference sequence). V shed 7 bases, J shed 7 bases, and the junction held 5 bases outside the gene matches. The CDR3 DNA reads as TGTGCCAGTAATCCGGGACTAGCAAATGAGCAGTTCTTC. Its translation is CASNPGLANEQFF.

This clone has more than one count but fewer than ten. This chain links TRBV7-2 with TRBJ2-7, with D possibly matching TRBD2 (6 bases). V was cut by 3 bases and J by 2 bases, with 17 bases left in between. The CDR3 spans 16 residues. Germline loops: CDR1 SGHTA, CDR2 FQGNSA. CDR3 amino acids: CASSFLTGLGAYEQYF. The CDR3 DNA reads as TGTGCCAGCAGCTTCCTTACGGGACTGGGGGCCTACGAGCAGTACTTC.

The chain uses TRBV6-6 and TRBJ2-7; perhaps TRBD1 as D (6 bases). Trimming cost V 0 bases and J 0 bases, with 12 bases left between them. Germline CDR1 MNHNY, CDR2 SVGAGI (reference sequence). The CDR3 contains 16 residues. The DNA for the CDR3 is TGTGCCAGCAGTTACTCTCTGGCAGGGGCCTCCTACGAGCAGTACTTC. Translated, it gives CASSYSLAGASYEQYF.

The V and J genes are TRBV7-9 and TRBJ2-1; D might be TRBD2 (6 bases). Germline-derived CDR1 and CDR2 are SEHNR and FQNEAQ (reference sequence). V shed 7 bases and J shed 0 bases, with 13 bases lying between them. The CDR3 has 15 residues. DNA of the CDR3: TGTGCCAGCATCCGCGGGGCGAGCTCCTACAATGAGCAGTTCTTC. Protein product: CASIRGASSYNEQFF.

The genes are TRBV5-4 and TRBJ1-1; D remains ambiguous. The CDR3 totals 12 residues. CDR1 is SGHNT and CDR2 is YYREEE in the germline V gene (reference sequence). V gave up 0 bases and J gave up 10 bases, with 10 bases separating them. The CDR3 is CASSLEAGGAFF. The DNA for the CDR3 is TGTGCCAGCAGCTTGGAGGCGGGAGGAGCTTTCTTT. The whole variable domain, remainder taken from reference TRBV5-4 and TRBJ1-1, is ETGVTQSPTHLIKTRGQQVTLRCSSQSGHNTVSWYQQALGQGPQFIFQYYREEENGRGNFPPRFSGLQFPNYSSELNVNALELDDSALYLCASSLEAGGAFFGQGTRLTVV.

The V and J genes are TRBV7-2 and TRBJ1-5; 7 nucleotides line up with TRBD1. J was trimmed by 6 bases and V by 5 bases; bases with no gene match: 7. This CDR3 region has 14 residues. The germline V gene encodes CDR1 SGHTA and CDR2 FQGNSA. In nucleotides, the CDR3 is TGTGCCAGCAGCAGACAGGGATTCAGTCAGCCCCAGCATTTT. This gives the protein CASSRQGFSQPQHF.

This clone has a handful of counts. The genes are TRBV7-7 and TRBJ2-7; D might be TRBD2 (6 bases). CDR3 length: 13 residues. Trimming stripped 5 bases from V and 2 bases from J, with 10 bases between. Germline V lookup: CDR1 SSHAT, CDR2 FNYEAQ (reference sequence). The DNA of the CDR3 is TGTGCCAGCAGCCCGGGACTGACCTACGAGCAGTACTTC. Amino acid sequence: CASSPGLTYEQYF.

This clone was recorded a few times. The genes are TRBV10-2 and TRBJ2-1; 8 nucleotides agree with TRBD2. The ends lost 0 bases at V and 16 bases at J; junction bases unmatched: 2. CDR1 and CDR2 (germline): WSHSY, SAAADI. The CDR3 consists of 11 residues. The CDR3 DNA is TGCGCCAGCAGTGAGTCGACTAGCGCATTCTTC. It codes for CASSESTSAFF.